The rows below give T cell receptor beta chains drawn from one sample of a study of blood T cells in healthy people across ages. From the 5' RACE reads, TCRdb called clonotypes with MiXCR, one entry per CDR3 protein. The sample lists about 290,000 distinct CDR3 sequences; 25% to 30% were seen once. The sequencing sample was made of blood. The source of these receptors is a woman between 70 and 85 years old in good health. Both conserved end residues are part of each CDR3. D genes are given only for firm matches. Clone size is stated in some rows and not others, as once, few, many or a class when expanded.

TRBD2 few TRBJ2-1 TRBV2 TGTGCCAGCAGTGATGAGGGACTAGCGGTTAATGAGCAGTTCTTC CASSDEGLAVNEQFF
TRBD2 many TRBJ2-3 TRBV2 TGTGCCAGCAGTATAGGTGAAGGGACTAGCGGGAGATATGGAACAGATACGCAGTATTTT CASSIGEGTSGRYGTDTQYF
- few TRBJ2-7 TRBV4-3 TGCGCCAGCAGCCTAACAGTCTCCTACGAGCAGTACTTC CASSLTVSYEQYF
- many TRBJ2-7 TRBV29-1 TGCAGCGTCCGGGACCTCTCCTACGAGCAGTACTTC CSVRDLSYEQYF
TRBD1 - TRBJ1-4 TRBV28 TGTGCCAGCAGTTTAACAGGGGCGGCCACTAATGAAAAACTGTTTTTT CASSLTGAATNEKLFF
- few TRBJ2-7 TRBV6-1 TGTGCCAGCAGAGGGCCCGGGAGTTACTACGAGCAGTACTTC CASRGPGSYYEQYF
- - TRBJ2-7 TRBV28 TGTGCCAGCAGTTTACGGTTCGTCCACGAGCAGTACTTC CASSLRFVHEQYF
TRBD1 - TRBJ1-6 TRBV27 TGTGCCAGCCCTCAGGGGGCTCCAGATTCACCCCTCCACTTT CASPQGAPDSPLHF
- - TRBJ1-4 TRBV29-1 TGCAGCGTTGAAACGGGATCAAAAAGCCTGTTTTTT CSVETGSKSLFF
TRBD1 - TRBJ2-2 TRBV2 TGTGCCAGCAGTGCTGGACAGGGCCACACCGGGGAGCTGTTTTTT CASSAGQGHTGELFF
- - TRBJ1-2 TRBV2 TGTGCCAGCGTAGGGGCTGACTATGGCTACACCTTC CASVGADYGYTF
- few TRBJ2-6 TRBV11-2 TGTGCCAGCAGCTTGCAGTGGAGGGAGTCTGGGGCCAACGTCCTGACTTTC CASSLQWRESGANVLTF
- - TRBJ2-2 TRBV18 TGTGCCAGCTCACCGAAACAGGGAAACACCGGGGAGCTGTTTTTT CASSPKQGNTGELFF
TRBD2 few TRBJ2-3 TRBV2 TGTGCCAGCAGGACTAGCGGGAGTTCAGATACGCAGTATTTT CASRTSGSSDTQYF
- - TRBJ2-3 TRBV3-1 TGTGCCAGCAGCCAAGGTCGAGGGATATCAGATACGCAGTATTTT CASSQGRGISDTQYF
- - TRBJ2-1 TRBV20-1 TGCAGTGCTAGAGGGATCGTGAGCTCCTACAATGAGCAGTTCTTC CSARGIVSSYNEQFF
- - TRBJ1-1 TRBV4-3 TGCGCCAGCAGCCAAGGACCAGGTGATGGTCTTACTGAAGCTTTCTTT CASSQGPGDGLTEAFF